These T cell receptor beta chains were read from a single sample in a study of blood T cells in healthy people across ages. TCRdb re-called the 5' RACE reads through MiXCR, storing one row per CDR3 protein. The table shows 720,000 or so distinct CDR3 sequences, with around 43% occurring only once. The sequenced material came from blood. These receptors came from a man older than 75 in good health. CDR3s include the opening cysteine and the closing phenylalanine or tryptophan. D genes are given only for firm matches. A row's size may be missing; if present it is once, few, many or a size class.

D gene: TRBD2; V gene: TRBV15; J gene: TRBJ2-5; clone size: .; CDR3 protein: CATSRDRAGEETQYF; CDR3 DNA: TGTGCCACCAGCAGAGATCGAGCGGGGGAGGAGACCCAGTACTTC
D gene: TRBD2; V gene: TRBV3-1; J gene: TRBJ2-3; clone size: .; CDR3 protein: CASSQNVAGGSTDTQYF; CDR3 DNA: TGTGCCAGCAGCCAGAACGTAGCGGGAGGGTCCACAGATACGCAGTATTTT
D gene: .; V gene: TRBV3-1; J gene: TRBJ2-1; clone size: few; CDR3 protein: CASSPLIASGEQFF; CDR3 DNA: TGTGCCAGCAGCCCCTTGATAGCGTCCGGTGAGCAGTTCTTC
D gene: TRBD1; V gene: TRBV28; J gene: TRBJ2-5; clone size: .; CDR3 protein: CASSPQGTGKETQYF; CDR3 DNA: TGTGCCAGCAGTCCTCAAGGGACAGGGAAAGAGACCCAGTACTTC
D gene: .; V gene: TRBV12-3/TRBV12-4; J gene: TRBJ2-5; clone size: few; CDR3 protein: CASSIRGGQETQYF; CDR3 DNA: TGTGCCAGCAGTATCAGGGGGGGCCAAGAGACCCAGTACTTC
D gene: TRBD2; V gene: TRBV15; J gene: TRBJ2-5; clone size: few; CDR3 protein: CATSRVSSGWETQYF; CDR3 DNA: TGTGCCACCAGCAGAGTATCTAGCGGGTGGGAGACCCAGTACTTC
D gene: .; V gene: TRBV28; J gene: TRBJ2-5; clone size: .; CDR3 protein: CASRGVTGTQYF; CDR3 DNA: TGTGCCAGCAGGGGGGTAACGGGGACCCAGTACTTC
D gene: .; V gene: TRBV12-3/TRBV12-4; J gene: TRBJ2-7; clone size: .; CDR3 protein: CASRLDASYEQYF; CDR3 DNA: TGTGCCAGCAGATTGGACGCATCCTACGAGCAGTACTTC
D gene: TRBD1; V gene: TRBV3-1; J gene: TRBJ1-4; clone size: few; CDR3 protein: CASSTLHRGRNEKLFF; CDR3 DNA: TGTGCCAGCAGCACTCTACACAGGGGTCGGAATGAAAAACTGTTTTTT
D gene: .; V gene: TRBV7-2; J gene: TRBJ1-6; clone size: few; CDR3 protein: CASSSGFLESPLHF; CDR3 DNA: TGTGCCAGCAGCTCCGGTTTTTTGGAATCACCCCTCCACTTT
D gene: TRBD1; V gene: TRBV3-1; J gene: TRBJ1-2; clone size: .; CDR3 protein: CASSVSWSKQGIYGYTF; CDR3 DNA: TGTGCCAGCAGCGTCTCGTGGAGTAAACAGGGGATCTATGGCTACACCTTC
D gene: .; V gene: TRBV29-1; J gene: TRBJ1-1; clone size: .; CDR3 protein: CRVHLSGNTEAFF; CDR3 DNA: TGCAGGGTACATTTGAGCGGGAACACTGAAGCTTTCTTT
D gene: .; V gene: TRBV20-1; J gene: TRBJ2-4; clone size: once; CDR3 protein: CSAGLAKNIQYF; CDR3 DNA: TGCAGTGCCGGACTAGCCAAAAACATTCAGTACTTC
D gene: .; V gene: TRBV27; J gene: TRBJ2-5; clone size: .; CDR3 protein: CASGLGRLETQYF; CDR3 DNA: TGTGCCAGCGGTTTAGGCCGTTTGGAGACCCAGTACTTC
D gene: .; V gene: TRBV6-5; J gene: TRBJ2-7; clone size: many; CDR3 protein: CASRDSPAYEQYF; CDR3 DNA: TGTGCCAGCAGGGACTCCCCGGCCTACGAGCAGTACTTC
D gene: TRBD1; V gene: TRBV20-1; J gene: TRBJ2-7; clone size: once; CDR3 protein: CSARPETGGCEQYF; CDR3 DNA: TGCAGTGCTAGACCCGAGACAGGGGGTTGCGAGCAGTACTTC
D gene: .; V gene: TRBV6-2/TRBV6-3; J gene: TRBJ1-6; clone size: .; CDR3 protein: CASSFPGRTPLHF; CDR3 DNA: TGTGCCAGCAGTTTCCCGGGACGTACACCCCTCCACTTT
D gene: TRBD1; V gene: TRBV4-3; J gene: TRBJ2-4; clone size: .; CDR3 protein: CASSQDARQGAAAKNIQYF; CDR3 DNA: TGCGCCAGCAGTCAAGACGCCAGACAGGGGGCAGCAGCCAAAAACATTCAGTACTTC
D gene: .; V gene: TRBV27; J gene: TRBJ2-5; clone size: .; CDR3 protein: CASKGQGAGLQETQYF; CDR3 DNA: TGTGCCAGCAAGGGGCAAGGGGCCGGGCTTCAAGAGACCCAGTACTTC
D gene: .; V gene: TRBV11-3; J gene: TRBJ2-5; clone size: .; CDR3 protein: CASSSGSAAEQYF; CDR3 DNA: TGTGCCAGCAGCTCGGGTTCAGCGGCTGAGCAGTACTTC
D gene: .; V gene: TRBV5-1; J gene: TRBJ2-7; clone size: many; CDR3 protein: CASKRDYEQYF; CDR3 DNA: TGCGCCAGCAAGCGTGACTACGAGCAGTACTTC
D gene: .; V gene: TRBV4-3; J gene: TRBJ2-7; clone size: .; CDR3 protein: CASSQVGYSGSREQYF; CDR3 DNA: TGCGCCAGCAGCCAAGTTGGGTATTCAGGTTCCCGTGAGCAGTACTTC